This T cell receptor beta chain was sequenced for a study of shared clonotypes between healthy human individuals. Notes on the study in general: Naive subsets usually exceeded memory subsets in estimated richness.

Cells designated naive CD8 were CD45RO-negative and were positively selected for CCR7, with terminally differentiated effector memory CD45RA+ cells excluded. This CDR3 is built from 15 residues. Germline V gene sequence: CDR1 SGHVS, CDR2 FQNEAQ. Losses at the gene ends were 5 bases for V and 5 bases for J; bases not matched to a gene: 6. Comments on this clone: As yet, its antigen is unknown.

Deep was the level used in running the assay. As handled by the study authors: There were no quality scores in the junction-only immunoSEQ sequences, so filtering differed. Data came from immunoSEQ multiplex PCR; TCRdb stores just in-frame clones and leaves some out. V, J and clone size reflect that table, while D and trimming were determined from the DNA. The sample yields roughly 810,000 clones, 96% seen once. The source of this sequence is a man aged 25 to 45 in good health. The specimen was naive CD8+ T cells sorted from blood. The chain has TRBV7-8 and TRBJ2-5, with 12 positions matching TRBD2. CDR3 bases: TGTGCCAGCAGCCCCCGGCTAGCGGGGGGGGAGACCCAGTACTTC. It specifies CASSPRLAGGETQYF.